What follows is one TCR beta chain and its context. Via MiXCR, TCRdb re-called the reads, giving one row per CDR3 protein. The sample includes about 150,000 distinct CDR3 sequences, 23% of them seen just once. Unmatched junction bases numbered 12, after V lost 0 bases and J lost 5 bases. In germline, CDR1 is SGHDN, CDR2 FVKESK. The CDR3 extends over 17 amino acids. This entry belongs to a study of T cell repertoires in cytomegalovirus infection. The receptor was isolated from a human donor in good health (CMV status not recorded). Some clones in this sample may be carry-over from other donors' samples. The chain is built from TRBV14 and TRBJ2-7; TRBD2 matches at 8 bases. Sequenced material: PBMCs. As DNA, the CDR3 is TGTGCCAGCAGCCAAGAAGTAGCAGCGGGAGTAGGCCACGAGCAGTACTTC. This gives the protein CASSQEVAAGVGHEQYF.